This TCR beta chain stems from a study of Graves' ophthalmopathy and Graves' hyperthyroidism (dated by TCRdb to 2016 to 2019). Background on the whole study: Peripheral blood was collected at initial diagnosis, before any treatment. After sampling, hyperthyroidism patients received methimazole starting at 30 mg daily, and ophthalmopathy patients received high-dose intravenous methylprednisolone. To explore V-J signatures distinguishing ophthalmopathy from hyperthyroidism, a discovery set of about a hundred patients (about 44 ophthalmopathy, 57 stable hyperthyroidism) was enrolled. To tell Graves' ophthalmopathy apart from Graves' hyperthyroidism, and to predict which patients would progress to ophthalmopathy, the study relied on TCR beta repertoire signatures. The roughly 91 discovery patients were randomly divided into training and test sets at a 7:3 ratio. T-cell repertoires of thyroid tissue and blood were compared in about 6 hyperthyroidism patients. In total, 135 blood samples were TCR-sequenced: approximately 42 ophthalmopathy, 75 hyperthyroidism and around 17 hyperthyroidism-to-ophthalmopathy patients. The independent validation cohort included under 20 hyperthyroidism patients plus 17 patients who later progressed from hyperthyroidism to ophthalmopathy. Study-wide conclusions, independent of this receptor: Most of the expanded thyroid clonotypes with a frequency above 0.001 were also detected in blood, and it was suggested that the thyroid immune response may be reflected by blood repertoires. Sample size was not predetermined statistically, and investigators were not blinded to group allocation. In validation, the model predicted ophthalmopathy progression with 70.59% sensitivity and around 72% specificity; around twelve predicted patients were CT-confirmed with GO in a median of approximately 6.5 months. Ophthalmopathy was separated from stable hyperthyroidism by the 13-signature model with about 88% sensitivity and approximately 84% specificity in cross-validation and with 80%/75% in the test set.

For repertoire sequencing, the TCR beta CDR3 regions were amplified from RNA transcripts. A first-round RT-PCR used HTBI primers with the Qiagen OneStep RT-PCR kit, followed by a second-round multiplex PCR, size selection and purification. Libraries were sequenced on an Illumina HiSeq2000 using paired-end 100 bp reads. On the study's bioinformatics: SOAPnuke was used for read processing, and reads with adapters, uncalled bases, a mean Phred below 15, or no exact constant-primer or identifier match were discarded. COPE v1.2.5 was used to merge high-quality paired reads. Each unique nucleotide sequence was defined as a clonotype, and clonotypes were aligned to IMGT TRB V, D and J references with MiTCR v1.1. The analysis was limited to V-J combinations with a frequency above 0.0001, which together covered around 99% of the repertoires. A TCR clonal expansion and chaos score per V-J combination was defined as the ratio of F50 clonal expansion to chaos observed in the TCRdist matrix. Features were reduced by Welch's t-statistics and random forest to 10 to 15 V-J combinations, which fed a naive Bayes classifier. The similarity between thyroid and blood repertoires was quantified using the Morisita-Horn index. Using fastp at Q25 and MiXCR, TCRdb reprocessed the public reads and kept productive beta chains. For every CDR3 protein sequence, its rows merge into one entry that carries the most common genes and DNA. The V and J calls and clone size come from TCRdb's table, not from the authors' own analysis. The sample table holds about 420,000 distinct CDR3 sequences, of which around 21% were seen once. Roughly 3% of the sample is in the top ten clones.

A patient counted as having stable hyperthyroidism if there was no progression to ophthalmopathy within 18 months of follow-up. Hyperthyroidism patients were newly diagnosed, were aged 18 to 65 years, and had a disease duration under 2 months. Anyone with other autoimmune diseases, uncontrolled infections, pregnancy or lactation was excluded from the study. Clinical symptoms, serum thyroxine, TRAb, thyroid ultrasound and orbital computed tomography formed the basis of the diagnosis. PBMCs were isolated from more than 8 ml of fresh peripheral blood by Ficoll-Paque density gradient centrifugation. Trizol reagent was used to extract the total RNA, and its quality was then checked on an Agilent 2100 Bioanalyzer. This clonotype was counted many times. Its cognate antigen has yet to be identified. There are no base qualities to consult, and no much larger clone falls within one base. Taken from the germline V gene (reference sequence), the CDR1 and CDR2 loops are DFQATT and SNEGSKA. From V the trimming removes 4 bases and from J it removes 1 base, while the gene matches leave 6 bases of the junction unaccounted for. The CDR3, from cysteine to phenylalanine, totals 14 residues. The kept DNA is CDR3 alone, 42 bases in frame from the first base.

The specimen was peripheral blood. The rearrangement combines TRBV20-1 with TRBJ2-5; 7 nucleotides in the junction match TRBD2. This clonotype was obtained from a woman aged 18-30 years with stable Graves' hyperthyroidism. Donor details come from another sample of the same person, matched by shared clones. The nucleotides are TGCAGTGCTATTAGCGGGCGGGCCCAAGAGACCCAGTACTTC. Translated, it reads CSAISGRAQETQYF.